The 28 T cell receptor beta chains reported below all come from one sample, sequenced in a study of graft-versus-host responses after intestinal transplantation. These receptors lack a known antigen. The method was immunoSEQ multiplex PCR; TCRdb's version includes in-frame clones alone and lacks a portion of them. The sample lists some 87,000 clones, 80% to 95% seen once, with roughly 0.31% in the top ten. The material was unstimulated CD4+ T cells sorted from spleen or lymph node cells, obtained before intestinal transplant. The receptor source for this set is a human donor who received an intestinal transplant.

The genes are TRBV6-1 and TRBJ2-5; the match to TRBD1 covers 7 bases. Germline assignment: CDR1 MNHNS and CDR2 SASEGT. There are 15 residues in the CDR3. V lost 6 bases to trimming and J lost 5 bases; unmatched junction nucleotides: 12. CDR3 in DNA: TGTGCCAGCAGAGCGAACAGGGGTTCGTGGGAGACCCAGTACTTC. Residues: CASRANRGSWETQYF.

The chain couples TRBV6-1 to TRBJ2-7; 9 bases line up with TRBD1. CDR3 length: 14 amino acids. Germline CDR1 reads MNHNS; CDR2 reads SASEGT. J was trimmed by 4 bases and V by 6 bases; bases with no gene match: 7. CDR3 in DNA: TGTGCCAGCAGAAACAGGGGGCAAACGTACGAGCAGTACTTC. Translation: CASRNRGQTYEQYF.

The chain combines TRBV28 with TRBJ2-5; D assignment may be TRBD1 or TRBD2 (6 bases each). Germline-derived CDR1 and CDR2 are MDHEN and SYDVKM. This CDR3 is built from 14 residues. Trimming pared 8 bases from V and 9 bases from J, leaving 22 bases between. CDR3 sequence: CASSLKGGLRAQYF. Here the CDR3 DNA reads TGTGCCAGCTCCCTAAAGGGGGGCCTTAGGGCCCAGTACTTC.

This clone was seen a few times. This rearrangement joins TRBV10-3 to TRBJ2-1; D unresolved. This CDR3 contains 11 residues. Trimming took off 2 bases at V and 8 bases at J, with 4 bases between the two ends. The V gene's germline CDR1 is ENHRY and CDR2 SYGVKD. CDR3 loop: CAISERDEQFF. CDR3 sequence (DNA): TGTGCCATCAGTGAGCGGGATGAGCAGTTCTTC.

CDR3 sequence reads: CASSVGTGFADTQYF. In DNA form, the CDR3 reads TGTGCCAGCAGCGTTGGGACAGGGTTCGCAGATACGCAGTATTTT. The chain carries TRBV9 and TRBJ2-3; TRBD1 matches 9 bases. Germline CDR1 reads SGDLS; CDR2 reads YYNGEE. The CDR3 has 15 residues. V gave up 2 bases and J gave up 4 bases; unmatched junction bases: 5.

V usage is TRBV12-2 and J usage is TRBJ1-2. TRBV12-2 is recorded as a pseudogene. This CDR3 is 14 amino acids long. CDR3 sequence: CASHQLGVSYGYTF. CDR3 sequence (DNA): TGTGCAAGTCACCAATTGGGAGTGAGTTATGGCTACACCTTC.

The DNA of the CDR3 is TGTGCCAGCAGCCCCGGTCGGGAGCGTTACGAGCAGTACTTC. Translation gives CASSPGRERYEQYF. This chain uses TRBV6-1 with TRBJ2-7, with TRBD2 as a possible D gene (6 bases). Trimming cost V 6 bases and J 4 bases, with 16 bases left between them. From germline, CDR1 is MNHNS and CDR2 SASEGT. There are 14 residues in the CDR3.

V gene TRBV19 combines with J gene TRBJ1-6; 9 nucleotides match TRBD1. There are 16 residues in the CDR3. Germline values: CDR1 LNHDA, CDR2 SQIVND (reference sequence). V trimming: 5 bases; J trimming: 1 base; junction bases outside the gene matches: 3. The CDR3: CASSRQGESYNSPLHF. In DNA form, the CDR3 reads TGTGCCAGTAGTCGACAGGGGGAGTCCTATAATTCACCCCTCCACTTT.

The CDR3 spells CASSVAVFARDNEQFF. DNA of the CDR3: TGTGCCAGCAGCGTAGCGGTTTTCGCCCGGGACAATGAGCAGTTCTTC. The rearrangement links TRBV9 to TRBJ2-1, with D uncertain. The V and J ends lost 0 bases and 5 bases respectively, with 15 bases between them. This CDR3 region has 16 residues. In germline, CDR1 is SGDLS, CDR2 YYNGEE.

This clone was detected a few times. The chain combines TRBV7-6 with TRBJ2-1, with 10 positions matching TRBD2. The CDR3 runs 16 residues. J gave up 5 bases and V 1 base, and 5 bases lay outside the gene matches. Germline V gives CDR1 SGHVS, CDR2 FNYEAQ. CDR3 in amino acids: CASSLEVTSGNNEQFF. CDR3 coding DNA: TGTGCCAGCAGCTTAGAGGTTACTAGCGGGAACAATGAGCAGTTCTTC.

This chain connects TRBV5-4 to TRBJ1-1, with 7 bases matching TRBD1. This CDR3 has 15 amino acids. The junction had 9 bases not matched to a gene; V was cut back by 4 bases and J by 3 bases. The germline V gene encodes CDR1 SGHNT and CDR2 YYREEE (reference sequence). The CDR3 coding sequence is TGTGCCAGCAGCCTGGGTGGGACAGTGGACACTGAAGCTTTCTTT. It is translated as CASSLGGTVDTEAFF.

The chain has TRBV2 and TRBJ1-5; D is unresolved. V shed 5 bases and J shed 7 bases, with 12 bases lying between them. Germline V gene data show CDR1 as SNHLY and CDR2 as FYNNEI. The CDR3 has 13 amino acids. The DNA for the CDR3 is TGTGCCAGCAGTAACTATAAAGTCCAGCCCCAGCATTTT. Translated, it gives CASSNYKVQPQHF.

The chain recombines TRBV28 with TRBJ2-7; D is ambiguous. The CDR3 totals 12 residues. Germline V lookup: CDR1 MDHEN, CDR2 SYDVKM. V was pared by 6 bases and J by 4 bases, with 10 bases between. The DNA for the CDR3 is TGTGCCAGCAGGTCGTCCGGATACGAGCAGTACTTC. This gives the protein CASRSSGYEQYF.

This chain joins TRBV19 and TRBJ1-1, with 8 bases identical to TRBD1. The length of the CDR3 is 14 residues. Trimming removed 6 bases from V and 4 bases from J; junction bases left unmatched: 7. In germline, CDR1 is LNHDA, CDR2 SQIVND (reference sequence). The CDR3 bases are TGTGCCAGTAGGGACAGGGTTCTGGGCACTGAAGCTTTCTTT. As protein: CASRDRVLGTEAFF.

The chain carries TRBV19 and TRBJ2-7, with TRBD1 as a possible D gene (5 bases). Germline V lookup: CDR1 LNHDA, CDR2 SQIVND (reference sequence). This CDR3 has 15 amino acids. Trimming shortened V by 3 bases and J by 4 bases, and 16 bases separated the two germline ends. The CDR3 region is CASSMYLDSEYEQYF. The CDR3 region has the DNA TGTGCCAGTAGTATGTACCTTGACAGTGAGTACGAGCAGTACTTC.

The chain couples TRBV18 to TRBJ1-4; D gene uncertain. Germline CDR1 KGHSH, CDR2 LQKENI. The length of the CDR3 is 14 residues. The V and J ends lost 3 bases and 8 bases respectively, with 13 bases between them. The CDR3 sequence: CASSPTGLWEKLFF. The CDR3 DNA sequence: TGTGCCAGCTCACCTACGGGCTTGTGGGAAAAACTGTTTTTT.

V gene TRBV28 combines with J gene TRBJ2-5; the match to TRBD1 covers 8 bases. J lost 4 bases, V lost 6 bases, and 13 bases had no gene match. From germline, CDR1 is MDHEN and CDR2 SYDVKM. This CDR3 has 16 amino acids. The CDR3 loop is CASRPFPAGGGETQYF. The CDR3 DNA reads TGTGCCAGCAGACCATTCCCAGCAGGGGGCGGAGAGACCCAGTACTTC.

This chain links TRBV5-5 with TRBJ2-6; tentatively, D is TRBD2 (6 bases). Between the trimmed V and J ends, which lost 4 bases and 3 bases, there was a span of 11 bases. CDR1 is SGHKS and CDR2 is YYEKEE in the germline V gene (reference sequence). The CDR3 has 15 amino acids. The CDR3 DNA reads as TGTGCCAGCAGCCCACGACTAGGTGGGGCCAACGTCCTGACTTTC. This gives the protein CASSPRLGGANVLTF.

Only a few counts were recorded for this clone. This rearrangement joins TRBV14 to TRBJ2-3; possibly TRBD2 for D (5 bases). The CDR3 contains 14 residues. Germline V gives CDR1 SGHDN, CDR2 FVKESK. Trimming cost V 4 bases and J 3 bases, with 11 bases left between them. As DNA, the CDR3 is TGTGCCAGCAGCCGTCTAGAGGGAACAGATACGCAGTATTTT. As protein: CASSRLEGTDTQYF.

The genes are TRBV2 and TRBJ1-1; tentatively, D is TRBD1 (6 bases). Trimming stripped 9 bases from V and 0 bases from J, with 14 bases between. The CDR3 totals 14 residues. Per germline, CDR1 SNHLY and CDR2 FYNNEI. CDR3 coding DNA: TGTGCCAGTTACCCCACAGGGCTGAACACTGAAGCTTTCTTT. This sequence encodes CASYPTGLNTEAFF. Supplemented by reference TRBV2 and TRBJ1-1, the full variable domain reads EPEVTQTPSHQVTQMGQEVILRCVPISNHLYFYWYRQILGQKVEFLVSFYNNEISEKSEIFDDQFSVERPDGSNFTLKIRSTKLEDSAMYFCASYPTGLNTEAFFGQGTRLTVV.

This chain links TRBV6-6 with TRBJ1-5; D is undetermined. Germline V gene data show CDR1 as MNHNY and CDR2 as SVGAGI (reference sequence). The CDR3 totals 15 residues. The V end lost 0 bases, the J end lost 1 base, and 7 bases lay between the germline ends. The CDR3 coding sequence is TGTGCCAGCAGTTACTCGGTCAACAGCAATCAGCCCCAGCATTTT. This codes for CASSYSVNSNQPQHF.

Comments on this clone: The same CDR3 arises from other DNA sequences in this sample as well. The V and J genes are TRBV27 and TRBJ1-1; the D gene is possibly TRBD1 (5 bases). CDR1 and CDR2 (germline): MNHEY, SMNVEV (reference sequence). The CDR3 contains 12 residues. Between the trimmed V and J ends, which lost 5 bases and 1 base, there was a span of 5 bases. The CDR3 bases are TGTGCCAGCAGTGACAGGAACACTGAAGCTTTCTTT. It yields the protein CASSDRNTEAFF.

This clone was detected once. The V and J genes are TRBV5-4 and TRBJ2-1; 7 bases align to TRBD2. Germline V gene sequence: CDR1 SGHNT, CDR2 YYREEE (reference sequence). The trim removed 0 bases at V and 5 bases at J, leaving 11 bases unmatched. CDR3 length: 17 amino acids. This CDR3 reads CASSLGGGRPLNNEQFF. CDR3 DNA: TGTGCCAGCAGCTTGGGAGGCGGGAGACCTTTAAACAATGAGCAGTTCTTC.

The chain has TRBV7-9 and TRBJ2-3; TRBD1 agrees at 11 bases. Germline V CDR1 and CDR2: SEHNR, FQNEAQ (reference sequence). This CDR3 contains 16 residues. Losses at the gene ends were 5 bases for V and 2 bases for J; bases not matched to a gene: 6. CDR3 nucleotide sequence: TGTGCCAGCAGCCCCGGACAGGGGGCGCTCACAGATACGCAGTATTTT. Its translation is CASSPGQGALTDTQYF.

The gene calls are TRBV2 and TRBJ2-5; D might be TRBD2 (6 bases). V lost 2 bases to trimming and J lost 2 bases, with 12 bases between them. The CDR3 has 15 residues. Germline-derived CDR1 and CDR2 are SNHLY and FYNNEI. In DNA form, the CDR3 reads TGTGCCAGCAGTGAAACGGGAGCCAATCAAGAGACCCAGTACTTC. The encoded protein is CASSETGANQETQYF. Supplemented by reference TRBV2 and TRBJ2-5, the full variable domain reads EPEVTQTPSHQVTQMGQEVILRCVPISNHLYFYWYRQILGQKVEFLVSFYNNEISEKSEIFDDQFSVERPDGSNFTLKIRSTKLEDSAMYFCASSETGANQETQYFGPGTRLLVL.

The CDR3 reads CASRLTGGANEKLFF. The CDR3 coding sequence is TGTGCCAGCAGACTGACAGGGGGTGCTAATGAAAAACTGTTTTTT. This chain links TRBV11-2 with TRBJ1-4, with 9 bases fitting TRBD1. The CDR3 contains 15 residues. Germline CDR1 is SGHAT and CDR2 is FQNNGV. V trimming: 6 bases; J trimming: 3 bases; junction bases outside the gene matches: 5. Full variable domain (outside the CDR3, taken from reference TRBV11-2 and TRBJ1-4): EAGVAQSPRYKIIEKRQSVAFWCNPISGHATLYWYQQILGQGPKLLIQFQNNGVVDDSQLPKDRFSAERLKGVDSTLKIQPAKLEDSAVYLCASRLTGGANEKLFFGSGTQLSVL.

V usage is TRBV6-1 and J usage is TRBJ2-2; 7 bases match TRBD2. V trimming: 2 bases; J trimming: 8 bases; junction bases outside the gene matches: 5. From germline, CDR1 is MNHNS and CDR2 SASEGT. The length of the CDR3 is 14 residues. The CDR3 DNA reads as TGTGCCAGCAGTGAATTCCTAGCGGCGGGGGAGCTGTTTTTT. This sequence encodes CASSEFLAAGELFF.

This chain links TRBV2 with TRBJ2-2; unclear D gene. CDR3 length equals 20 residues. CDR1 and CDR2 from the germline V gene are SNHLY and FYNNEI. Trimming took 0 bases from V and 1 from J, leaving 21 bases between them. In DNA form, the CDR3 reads TGTGCCAGCAGTGAAGCGCTTCAGCTACGGCGCGGAAGGAACACCGGGGAGCTGTTTTTT. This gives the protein CASSEALQLRRGRNTGELFF.